A single sample gave rise to the 31 T cell receptor beta chains below, sequenced in a study of cytomegalovirus exposure and HLA in healthy donors. Vbeta (60) and Jbeta (13) primers were used in the PCR. Sequencing used immunoSEQ multiplex PCR; TCRdb keeps in-frame clones, though not all of them. The table lists fewer than 250,000 clones, approximately 78% of them singletons, with 2.9% in the top ten. The sample comprised PBMCs. The receptors derive from a young man in good health and CMV-seronegative.

The V and J genes are TRBV10-1 and TRBJ2-2; D gene uncertain. The CDR3 is made up of 14 amino acids. V was cut by 0 bases and J by 2 bases, with 4 bases left in between. Germline CDR1 and CDR2: WNHNN and SYGVQD (reference sequence). The CDR3 region is CASSESHNTGELFF. The CDR3 DNA sequence: TGCGCCAGCAGTGAGTCACACAACACCGGGGAGCTGTTTTTT.

The chain recombines TRBV7-8 with TRBJ1-6; possibly TRBD1 for D (5 bases). Per germline, CDR1 SGHVS and CDR2 FQNEAQ. Trimming shortened V by 2 bases and J by 6 bases, and 26 bases separated the two germline ends. CDR3 length: 20 residues. The CDR3 nucleotides are TGTGCCAGCAGCTTACCGTGGGGGGACTTGGGCGCTGATCTTAATTCACCCCTCCACTTT. The encoded protein is CASSLPWGDLGADLNSPLHF.

The V gene is TRBV28, the J gene TRBJ2-7; 7 bases agree with TRBD1. V lost 6 bases to trimming and J lost 3 bases; unmatched junction nucleotides: 2. The germline V gene has CDR1 MDHEN and CDR2 SYDVKM. The CDR3 has 12 amino acids. The CDR3 DNA reads as TGTGCCAGCAGACGGGACAGCTACGAGCAGTACTTC. Translation: CASRRDSYEQYF.

CDR3 nucleotide sequence: TGCAGTGCTAGAGTTAATACGCAGTATTTT. Protein product: CSARVNTQYF. The rearrangement uses TRBV20-1 and TRBJ2-3; D call uncertain. V shed 1 base and J shed 7 bases, with 3 bases lying between them. The CDR3 covers 10 residues. Germline lookup yields CDR1 DFQATT and CDR2 SNEGSKA (reference sequence).

This clone was observed a single time. The chain recombines TRBV6-1 with TRBJ1-2; D call uncertain. Between the trimmed V and J ends, which lost 8 bases and 3 bases, there was a span of 13 bases. Germline V lookup: CDR1 MNHNS, CDR2 SASEGT. The CDR3 length is 13 residues. The CDR3 is CASLRGRDYGYTF. As DNA, the CDR3 is TGTGCCAGCCTCAGAGGGAGGGACTATGGCTACACCTTC.

The chain has TRBV14 and TRBJ2-1; TRBD2 might be the D (5 bases). The CDR3 is 14 residues long. Germline loops: CDR1 SGHDN, CDR2 FVKESK. V lost 2 bases and J 10 bases, leaving 15 bases between the germline ends. The DNA of the CDR3 is TGTGCCAGCAGCCAACCCACTCGCCGAGGGGAGCAGTTCTTC. It codes for CASSQPTRRGEQFF.

The rearrangement uses TRBV7-6 and TRBJ1-1, with D unresolved. Trimming left V 1 base short and J 1 base short, with 7 bases between. The CDR3 covers 14 residues. Germline loops: CDR1 SGHVS, CDR2 FNYEAQ. The CDR3 coding sequence is TGTGCCAGCAGCTTAGGAGGGCAGAACACTGAAGCTTTCTTT. Its translation: CASSLGGQNTEAFF.

This rearrangement joins TRBV9 to TRBJ1-1, with a tentative D call TRBD1 (6 bases). This CDR3 has 12 amino acids. CDR1 is SGDLS and CDR2 is YYNGEE in the germline V gene. Trimming pared 0 bases from V and 11 bases from J, leaving 11 bases between. The CDR3 bases are TGTGCCAGCAGCGTAGAGGGGGGGCGGGCTTTCTTT. It translates to CASSVEGGRAFF. Combining the CDR3 with reference TRBV9 and TRBJ1-1 gives the whole variable domain DSGVTQTPKHLITATGQRVTLRCSPRSGDLSVYWYQQSLDQGLQFLIQYYNGEERAKGNILERFSAQQFPDLHSELNLSSLELGDSALYFCASSVEGGRAFFGQGTRLTVV.

This chain links TRBV4-3 with TRBJ2-3; D is uncertain. Trimming left V 1 base short and J 1 base short, with 9 bases between. CDR1 and CDR2 (germline): LGHNA, YSLEER. This CDR3 is built from 15 residues. CDR3 region: CASSQGFRGTDTQYF. CDR3 sequence (DNA): TGCGCCAGCAGCCAAGGGTTTCGGGGCACAGATACGCAGTATTTT.

The J gene is TRBJ2-7, the V gene TRBV7-9; D gene unclear. V gave up 5 bases and J gave up 4 bases, with 12 bases separating them. Germline V gene lookup returns CDR1 SEHNR and CDR2 FQNEAQ (reference sequence). This CDR3 has 13 amino acids. CDR3 residues: CASSPSGFYEQYF. DNA of the CDR3: TGTGCCAGCAGCCCATCAGGTTTTTACGAGCAGTACTTC.

The chain links TRBV11-2 to TRBJ1-2; 7 bases align to TRBD1. Germline V gene sequence: CDR1 SGHAT, CDR2 FQNNGV. This CDR3 region has 17 residues. Trimming at V came to 6 bases and at J to 4 bases, leaving 17 bases not matched to a gene. The CDR3 DNA reads TGTGCCAGCAGTCTAGCCCCAGGGACAGCCCCCGGCTATGGCTACACCTTC. This codes for CASSLAPGTAPGYGYTF.

This clone was observed once. The chain joins TRBV19 to TRBJ2-7; 7 bases match TRBD1. The CDR3 runs 15 residues. CDR1 and CDR2 from the germline V gene are LNHDA and SQIVND (reference sequence). Trimming at V came to 4 bases and at J to 0 bases, leaving 6 bases not matched to a gene. The CDR3 DNA sequence: TGTGCCAGTAGTAGAGGGACAGCGAGCTCCTACGAGCAGTACTTC. Translating it yields CASSRGTASSYEQYF.

The J gene is TRBJ2-3, the V gene TRBV4-1; TRBD2 agrees at 8 bases. J lost 3 bases, V lost 0 bases, and 8 bases had no gene match. The CDR3 loop spans 17 amino acids. In germline, CDR1 is MGHRA, CDR2 YSYEKL. The CDR3 reads CASSQDGGGRRTDTQYF. Written as DNA, the CDR3 is TGCGCCAGCAGCCAAGATGGCGGGGGGAGGAGGACAGATACGCAGTATTTT.

The gene calls are TRBV18 and TRBJ1-4; 7 positions match TRBD1. The CDR3 consists of 14 residues. Looked up from germline, CDR1 is KGHSH and CDR2 is LQKENI. Trimming removed 2 bases from V and 5 bases from J; junction bases left unmatched: 2. The CDR3 protein is CASSPGTENEKLFF. In nucleotides, the CDR3 is TGTGCCAGCTCACCAGGGACAGAGAATGAAAAACTGTTTTTT. The full variable domain, completed using reference TRBV18 and TRBJ1-4, is NAGVMQNPRHLVRRRGQEARLRCSPMKGHSHVYWYRQLPEEGLKFMVYLQKENIIDESGMPKERFSAEFPKEGPSILRIQQVVRGDSAAYFCASSPGTENEKLFFGSGTQLSVL.

The genes are TRBV5-1 and TRBJ2-5, with TRBD2 as a possible D gene (6 bases). The J call may be faulty, since TRBJ2-7 better matches the DNA end. This CDR3 is 13 amino acids long. CDR1 and CDR2 from the germline V gene are SGHRS and YFSETQ. The CDR3 sequence: CASSPRGEYEQYF. DNA for the CDR3: TGCGCCAGCAGCCCGCGCGGGGAGTACGAGCAGTACTTC.

J is TRBJ2-7 and V is TRBV14; D may be TRBD1 (6 bases). V gave up 3 bases and J gave up 2 bases, with 17 bases separating them. There are 16 residues in the CDR3. Germline loops: CDR1 SGHDN, CDR2 FVKESK. The CDR3 nucleotides are TGTGCCAGCAGCCACTCGACAGGATTTGCAACCTACGAGCAGTACTTC. It codes for CASSHSTGFATYEQYF.

Worth noting for this clone: The germline gene is not matched at one end of the junction; a read error may be the cause. The chain couples TRBV7-8 to TRBJ2-5; 10 bases are shared with TRBD1. In germline, CDR1 is SGHVS, CDR2 FQNEAQ. This CDR3 has 16 amino acids. For the CDR3, the DNA is TGTGCCAGCAGCTCAAGCCCCGGGACAGGGGAGGCCCTGGGGGACTTC. Residues: CASSSSPGTGEALGDF.

The chain has TRBV19 and TRBJ1-3; D remains ambiguous. Trimming cost V 10 bases and J 1 base, with 23 bases left between them. The CDR3 spans 17 residues. Germline-derived CDR1 and CDR2 are LNHDA and SQIVND (reference sequence). In DNA, the CDR3 is TGTGCCATTATAAAGTTAGGTGGCTCGGGATCTGGAAACACCATATATTTT. This gives the protein CAIIKLGGSGSGNTIYF.

The V gene is TRBV30, the J gene TRBJ1-2; TRBD1 matches at 7 bases. V gave up 1 base and J gave up 4 bases; unmatched junction bases: 12. The CDR3 is 16 amino acids. CDR1 and CDR2 (germline): GTSNPN, SVGIG (reference sequence). The CDR3 DNA sequence: TGTGCCTGGAGTGCCCCGATATACAGGGGCGTCTATGGCTACACCTTC. Its protein is CAWSAPIYRGVYGYTF.

The V and J genes are TRBV7-9 and TRBJ1-2, with D possibly being TRBD1 (5 bases). Germline assignment: CDR1 SEHNR and CDR2 FQNEAQ (reference sequence). The V end lost 5 bases, the J end lost 8 bases, and 18 bases lay between the germline ends. This CDR3 has 14 residues. CDR3 loop: CASSPPVGVKGYTF. The DNA of the CDR3 is TGTGCCAGCAGCCCCCCGGTAGGGGTGAAGGGCTACACCTTC.

This clone was seen once. This chain joins TRBV5-4 and TRBJ2-2; a possible D gene is TRBD2 (5 bases). The V end was cut by 4 bases, the J end by 4 bases, with 14 bases between. The CDR3 contains 15 residues. Germline assignment: CDR1 SGHNT and CDR2 YYREEE (reference sequence). CDR3 nucleotide sequence: TGTGCCAGCAGCCCGACTCAACTAGTCACCGGGGAGCTGTTTTTT. As protein: CASSPTQLVTGELFF. The variable domain in full, completed from reference TRBV5-4 and TRBJ2-2, reads ETGVTQSPTHLIKTRGQQVTLRCSSQSGHNTVSWYQQALGQGPQFIFQYYREEENGRGNFPPRFSGLQFPNYSSELNVNALELDDSALYLCASSPTQLVTGELFFGEGSRLTVL.

V is TRBV18 and J is TRBJ1-5, with D perhaps matching TRBD1 (5 bases). Trimming pared 5 bases from V and 0 bases from J, leaving 8 bases between. Germline V gene lookup returns CDR1 KGHSH and CDR2 LQKENI. CDR3 length: 14 amino acids. The CDR3 region is CASSEQVSNQPQHF. The CDR3 DNA reads TGTGCCAGCTCAGAACAGGTTAGCAATCAGCCCCAGCATTTT.

As concerns this clone: This sample also contains other DNA sequences that code for the same CDR3. This chain connects TRBV27 to TRBJ1-1; no reliable D call. From germline, CDR1 is MNHEY and CDR2 SMNVEV (reference sequence). V was clipped by 5 bases and J by 0 bases, with 7 bases between them. The CDR3 contains 13 residues. DNA of the CDR3: TGTGCCAGCAGTCTTCAGGTGAACACTGAAGCTTTCTTT. This sequence encodes CASSLQVNTEAFF.

This clone appeared a few times. V usage is TRBV6-6 and J usage is TRBJ1-6; 8 bases are shared with TRBD1. After removal of 2 bases from V and 7 bases from J, the junction contained 1 base not matched to a gene. This CDR3 contains 14 residues. The V gene's germline CDR1 is MNHNY and CDR2 SVGAGI (reference sequence). CDR3 region: CASSYGQGNSPLHF. In nucleotides, the CDR3 is TGTGCCAGCAGTTACGGACAGGGAAATTCACCCCTCCACTTT.

This clone has a single count. The chain is built from TRBV11-2 and TRBJ2-7, with D possibly TRBD1 on 6 matching bases. Germline values: CDR1 SGHAT, CDR2 FQNNGV. The germline V and J ends were trimmed by 8 bases and 6 bases, with 17 bases remaining between them. CDR3 length: 13 residues. CDR3 sequence reads: CASHNRVTAEQYF. As DNA, the CDR3 is TGTGCCAGCCATAACAGGGTTACGGCCGAGCAGTACTTC.

The rearrangement uses TRBV10-1 and TRBJ2-2, with 10 nucleotides matching TRBD2. The germline V gene has CDR1 WNHNN and CDR2 SYGVQD (reference sequence). This CDR3 has 16 amino acids. J gave up 3 bases and V 0 bases, and 1 base lay outside the gene matches. Here the CDR3 reads CASSESLAGDTGELFF. The CDR3 coding sequence is TGCGCCAGCAGTGAGTCCCTAGCGGGAGACACCGGGGAGCTGTTTTTT.

The J gene is TRBJ1-5, the V gene TRBV27; 7 bases match TRBD1. This CDR3 has 13 amino acids. V lost 5 bases and J lost 6; bases outside the gene matches: 4. CDR1 MNHEY and CDR2 SMNVEV come from the germline V gene (reference sequence). The CDR3 loop is CASSLTGVQPQHF. CDR3 nucleotide sequence: TGTGCCAGCAGTCTAACAGGGGTTCAGCCCCAGCATTTT.

V is TRBV12-5 and J is TRBJ1-1, with D uncertain. Trimming cost V 7 bases and J 6 bases, with 15 bases left between them. Germline values: CDR1 LGHNT, CDR2 FRNRAP. CDR3 length equals 13 residues. In DNA, the CDR3 is TGTGCTAGTGCCCCCGGACGGAGGGCTGAAGCTTTCTTT. Protein sequence: CASAPGRRAEAFF.

This chain connects TRBV27 to TRBJ2-3, with 11 bases aligning to TRBD2. After removal of 5 bases from V and 6 bases from J, the junction contained 1 base not matched to a gene. Looked up from germline, CDR1 is MNHEY and CDR2 is SMNVEV (reference sequence). The CDR3 length is 13 residues. CDR3 amino acids: CASSRTSGDTQYF. CDR3 in DNA: TGTGCCAGCAGTCGGACTAGCGGGGATACGCAGTATTTT.

The rearrangement uses TRBV4-2 and TRBJ2-3, with 7 nucleotides matching TRBD2. Germline CDR1 is LGHNA and CDR2 is YNFKEQ. CDR3 length: 17 residues. The V and J ends lost 0 bases and 4 bases, in that order; junction bases with no gene match: 10. The CDR3 region is CASSQDEAGVVADTQYF. CDR3 bases: TGTGCCAGCAGCCAAGACGAGGCGGGGGTGGTCGCAGATACGCAGTATTTT.

This chain connects TRBV27 to TRBJ1-2, with 9 positions matching TRBD1. Unmatched junction bases numbered 12, after V lost 5 bases and J lost 8 bases. The CDR3 spans 15 residues. Germline CDR1 is MNHEY and CDR2 is SMNVEV (reference sequence). CDR3 amino acids: CASSLGQGVSMGYTF. DNA for the CDR3: TGTGCCAGCAGTCTGGGACAGGGCGTTAGTATGGGCTACACCTTC.